Listed below are T cell receptor beta chains from one sample, sequenced in a study of blood T cell repertoires in COVID-19. The assay was immunoSEQ multiplex PCR, and TCRdb's table has in-frame clones only and misses some. Found here are around 56,000 clones, about 91% of them singletons; the top ten hold approximately 7.6%. Sample: peripheral blood. All receptors come from a woman aged 55-75 years with active or convalescent COVID-19. CDR3s include the opening cysteine and the closing phenylalanine or tryptophan. A D gene is named only where the DNA matches it firmly. Size is stated for part of the rows, as once, few or many counts, or as a class when the clone is expanded.

J gene: TRBJ1-1; clone size: once; V gene: TRBV28; D gene: -; CDR3 protein: CASNQNSRHTEAFF; CDR3 DNA: TGTGCCAGCAACCAAAACAGCCGACACACTGAAGCTTTCTTT
J gene: TRBJ2-7; clone size: -; V gene: TRBV28; D gene: TRBD2; CDR3 protein: CASSGLAGPLEQYF; CDR3 DNA: TGTGCCAGCAGTGGTCTAGCGGGCCCCTTGGAGCAGTACTTC
J gene: TRBJ2-7; clone size: -; V gene: TRBV28; D gene: TRBD2; CDR3 protein: CASRAGGPYEQYF; CDR3 DNA: TGTGCCAGCCGAGCGGGAGGGCCCTACGAGCAGTACTTC
J gene: TRBJ1-2; clone size: -; V gene: TRBV19; D gene: TRBD1; CDR3 protein: CASRDRVGDGYTF; CDR3 DNA: TGTGCCAGTAGAGACAGGGTGGGGGATGGCTACACCTTC
J gene: TRBJ1-1; clone size: -; V gene: TRBV4-3; D gene: TRBD1; CDR3 protein: CASSQSRGLNTEAFF; CDR3 DNA: TGCGCCAGCAGCCAAAGCAGGGGGCTGAACACTGAAGCTTTCTTT
J gene: TRBJ2-2; clone size: -; V gene: TRBV24-1; D gene: TRBD1; CDR3 protein: CATSDFPDRGWETGELFF; CDR3 DNA: TGTGCCACCAGTGATTTTCCGGACAGGGGATGGGAAACCGGGGAGCTGTTTTTT
J gene: TRBJ2-1; clone size: -; V gene: TRBV7-2; D gene: -; CDR3 protein: CASSSWQRRAGEQFF; CDR3 DNA: TGTGCCAGCAGCTCCTGGCAGCGGAGGGCCGGGGAGCAGTTCTTC
J gene: TRBJ2-5; clone size: -; V gene: TRBV27; D gene: TRBD2; CDR3 protein: CASSLSIGTSGETQYF; CDR3 DNA: TGTGCCAGCAGTTTATCGATAGGGACTAGCGGAGAGACCCAGTACTTC
J gene: TRBJ2-1; clone size: -; V gene: TRBV9; D gene: TRBD1; CDR3 protein: CASSTDRGFDDEQFF; CDR3 DNA: TGTGCCAGCAGTACCGACAGGGGCTTTGACGATGAGCAGTTCTTC
J gene: TRBJ2-1; clone size: -; V gene: TRBV7-3; D gene: -; CDR3 protein: CASSPTQDNEQFF; CDR3 DNA: TGTGCCAGCAGCCCAACGCAGGACAATGAGCAGTTCTTC
J gene: TRBJ2-1; clone size: -; V gene: TRBV24-1; D gene: TRBD2; CDR3 protein: CATSDYGGSTYNEQFF; CDR3 DNA: TGTGCCACCAGTGATTATGGCGGGAGTACGTACAATGAGCAGTTCTTC
J gene: TRBJ2-5; clone size: -; V gene: TRBV11-2; D gene: -; CDR3 protein: CASSLGIAGRETQYF; CDR3 DNA: TGTGCCAGCAGCTTAGGGATAGCAGGGAGGGAGACCCAGTACTTC
J gene: TRBJ1-6; clone size: -; V gene: TRBV9; D gene: -; CDR3 protein: CASSAALENSPLHF; CDR3 DNA: TGTGCCAGCAGCGCAGCGCTGGAGAATTCACCCCTCCACTTT
J gene: TRBJ1-5; clone size: -; V gene: TRBV3-1/TRBV3-2; D gene: -; CDR3 protein: CASSRAGENQPQHF; CDR3 DNA: TGTGCCAGCAGCCGTGCAGGTGAAAATCAGCCCCAGCATTTT
J gene: TRBJ1-6; clone size: -; V gene: TRBV25-1; D gene: -; CDR3 protein: CASTIWGGSSYNSPLHF; CDR3 DNA: TGTGCCAGCACTATATGGGGGGGAAGCTCCTATAATTCACCCCTCCACTTT
J gene: TRBJ2-1; clone size: -; V gene: TRBV2; D gene: -; CDR3 protein: CASSGTLADSYNEQFF; CDR3 DNA: TGTGCCAGCAGTGGGACCTTAGCGGACTCCTACAATGAGCAGTTCTTC
J gene: TRBJ2-5; clone size: -; V gene: TRBV7-3; D gene: TRBD2; CDR3 protein: CASSLGGLAGFQETQYF; CDR3 DNA: TGTGCCAGCAGCTTAGGGGGACTAGCGGGATTCCAAGAGACCCAGTACTTC
J gene: TRBJ1-2; clone size: -; V gene: TRBV7-3; D gene: -; CDR3 protein: CASSLGPGRVDGYTF; CDR3 DNA: TGTGCCAGCAGCTTAGGTCCTGGCAGGGTGGATGGCTACACCTTC
J gene: TRBJ1-1; clone size: -; V gene: TRBV10-1; D gene: TRBD1; CDR3 protein: CASSGSEGATTEAFF; CDR3 DNA: TGCGCCAGCAGTGGTTCTGAGGGGGCTACCACTGAAGCTTTCTTT
J gene: TRBJ1-1; clone size: -; V gene: TRBV19; D gene: -; CDR3 protein: CASSMRERNTEAFF; CDR3 DNA: TGTGCCAGTAGTATGAGGGAGCGGAACACTGAAGCTTTCTTT
J gene: TRBJ1-1; clone size: -; V gene: TRBV6-5; D gene: -; CDR3 protein: CASNGGGNPEAFF; CDR3 DNA: TGTGCCAGCAATGGCGGGGGGAACCCTGAAGCTTTCTTT
J gene: TRBJ2-7; clone size: -; V gene: TRBV5-6; D gene: TRBD2; CDR3 protein: CASSLVAGAYEQYF; CDR3 DNA: TGTGCCAGCAGTCTCGTAGCGGGAGCATACGAGCAGTACTTC
J gene: TRBJ2-5; clone size: -; V gene: TRBV5-1; D gene: TRBD2; CDR3 protein: CASRPARGGPQETQYF; CDR3 DNA: TGCGCCAGCCGTCCCGCCCGCGGGGGGCCCCAAGAGACCCAGTACTTC
J gene: TRBJ2-3; clone size: -; V gene: TRBV5-4; D gene: -; CDR3 protein: CASSPERADTQYF; CDR3 DNA: TGTGCCAGCAGCCCCGAGAGGGCAGATACGCAGTATTTT
J gene: TRBJ2-1; clone size: -; V gene: TRBV7-9; D gene: TRBD2; CDR3 protein: CASSLGAGGPNEQFF; CDR3 DNA: TGTGCCAGCAGCTTAGGGGCGGGAGGTCCAAATGAGCAGTTCTTC
J gene: TRBJ1-2; clone size: -; V gene: TRBV28; D gene: -; CDR3 protein: CASRKQGRSGYTF; CDR3 DNA: TGTGCCAGCAGGAAACAGGGCAGGAGCGGCTACACCTTC
J gene: TRBJ2-2; clone size: -; V gene: TRBV28; D gene: -; CDR3 protein: CASTGTPRSGELFF; CDR3 DNA: TGTGCCAGCACCGGGACTCCACGATCCGGGGAGCTGTTTTTT
J gene: TRBJ2-2; clone size: -; V gene: TRBV11-2; D gene: -; CDR3 protein: CASSLEGASNTGELFF; CDR3 DNA: TGTGCCAGCAGCTTAGAGGGGGCATCGAACACCGGGGAGCTGTTTTTT
J gene: TRBJ1-4; clone size: -; V gene: TRBV28; D gene: -; CDR3 protein: CASTGSREKLFF; CDR3 DNA: TGTGCCAGTACAGGTTCCCGTGAAAAACTGTTTTTT
J gene: TRBJ2-1; clone size: -; V gene: TRBV28; D gene: -; CDR3 protein: CASSPWREQFF; CDR3 DNA: TGTGCCAGCAGTCCCTGGCGGGAGCAGTTCTTC
J gene: TRBJ2-7; clone size: -; V gene: TRBV11-1; D gene: TRBD1; CDR3 protein: CASSRRGRENEQYF; CDR3 DNA: TGTGCCAGCAGCCGCAGGGGGCGCGAAAACGAGCAGTACTTC
J gene: TRBJ2-1; clone size: -; V gene: TRBV18; D gene: TRBD2; CDR3 protein: CASLSTPLAAYNEQFF; CDR3 DNA: TGTGCCAGCTTATCCACCCCCCTAGCGGCGTACAATGAGCAGTTCTTC
J gene: TRBJ2-1; clone size: -; V gene: TRBV19; D gene: -; CDR3 protein: CASSPTSYNEQFF; CDR3 DNA: TGTGCCAGTTCCCCTACTAGCTACAATGAGCAGTTCTTC
J gene: TRBJ1-1; clone size: few; V gene: TRBV6-5; D gene: TRBD1; CDR3 protein: CAGRQGRLAEAFF; CDR3 DNA: TGTGCCGGTCGACAGGGGAGGTTGGCTGAAGCTTTCTTT